The 27 T cell receptor beta chains below all came from one sample that was sequenced in a study of blood T cell repertoires in COVID-19. Profiled with immunoSEQ multiplex PCR; TCRdb holds only in-frame clones, not every one. The sample lists about 250,000 clones, 80% to 90% occurring once. The sample comprised peripheral blood. The source of these receptors is an elderly man with acute or convalescent COVID-19.

The CDR3 protein is CASSSGGGAPRAEQFF. Written as DNA, the CDR3 is TGTGCCAGCAGCTCTGGAGGGGGGGCCCCCCGCGCGGAGCAGTTCTTC. The chain employs TRBV5-8 and TRBJ2-1, with D possibly being TRBD2 (7 bases). CDR3 length: 16 residues. V was pared by 3 bases and J by 10 bases, with 23 bases between. Germline CDR1 is SGHTS and CDR2 is YDEGEE.

V usage is TRBV6-5 and J usage is TRBJ1-2; no firm D call. This CDR3 has 14 residues. CDR1 MNHEY and CDR2 SVGAGI come from the germline V gene. V lost 7 bases, J lost 4 bases, and 16 bases lay in between. The CDR3 bases are TGTGCCAGCACCACCGGGTCCCTGGGCTATGGCTACACCTTC. It specifies CASTTGSLGYGYTF.

The V and J genes are TRBV3-1 (or the pseudogene TRBV3-2) and TRBJ1-3, with a weak D call TRBD1 (5 bases). Trimming took 1 base from V and 2 from J, leaving 9 bases between them. In germline, CDR1 is LGHDT, CDR2 YNNKEL (reference sequence). This CDR3 is built from 15 residues. In DNA form, the CDR3 reads TGTGCCAGCAGCCAAGGGGGGGATGCTGGAAACACCATATATTTT. Its protein is CASSQGGDAGNTIYF.

The chain recombines TRBV30 with TRBJ2-7; 7 nucleotides align to TRBD1. The germline V gene encodes CDR1 GTSNPN and CDR2 SVGIG (reference sequence). Trimming removed 0 bases from V and 2 bases from J; junction bases left unmatched: 4. This CDR3 region has 14 residues. CDR3 coding DNA: TGTGCCTGGAGTGTAAATACAGGGGCCTACGAGCAGTACTTC. This sequence encodes CAWSVNTGAYEQYF.

The chain couples TRBV5-1 to TRBJ2-2; weak D call: TRBD1 (6 bases). Germline CDR1 is SGHRS and CDR2 is YFSETQ. V lost 5 bases and J lost 5, with 19 bases in between. This CDR3 has 16 residues. In nucleotides, the CDR3 is TGCGCCAGCAGGCCCTCCGGGACAAGATCGACCGGGGAGCTGTTTTTT. The encoded protein is CASRPSGTRSTGELFF.

The chain combines TRBV7-9 with TRBJ2-5; D gene uncertain. The CDR3 runs to 13 residues. V was pared by 7 bases and J by 2 bases, with 11 bases between. Per germline, CDR1 SEHNR and CDR2 FQNEAQ (reference sequence). The CDR3, as DNA: TGTGCCAGCACCGTAGACACTCAAGAGACCCAGTACTTC. It yields the protein CASTVDTQETQYF. Full variable domain (rest looked up from reference TRBV7-9 and TRBJ2-5): DTGVSQNPRHKITKRGQNVTFRCDPISEHNRLYWYRQTLGQGPEFLTYFQNEAQLEKSRLLSDRFSAERPKGSFSTLEIQRTEQGDSAMYLCASTVDTQETQYFGPGTRLLVL.

The chain combines TRBV5-1 with TRBJ1-2; 11 nucleotides line up with TRBD1. In germline, CDR1 is SGHRS, CDR2 YFSETQ. J lost 3 bases, V lost 0 bases, and 4 bases had no gene match. This CDR3 is built from 16 residues. The DNA of the CDR3 is TGCGCCAGCAGCTTGGGAGGACAGGGGGCTTACTATGGCTACACCTTC. This translates into CASSLGGQGAYYGYTF.

The V and J genes are TRBV27 and TRBJ1-1; TRBD1 might be the D (6 bases). Germline CDR1 reads MNHEY; CDR2 reads SMNVEV (reference sequence). Trimming cost V 6 bases and J 5 bases, with 31 bases left between them. There are 19 residues in the CDR3. DNA of the CDR3: TGTGCCAGCAGCTCCCTACTACCCTTGGGATTCTCAGGGGAGACTGAAGCTTTCTTT. Its protein product is CASSSLLPLGFSGETEAFF.

The J gene is TRBJ2-2, the V gene TRBV4-2; 7 nucleotides match TRBD1. Germline CDR1 reads LGHNA; CDR2 reads YNFKEQ. The CDR3 spans 16 residues. Trimming removed 3 bases from V and 2 bases from J; junction bases left unmatched: 6. The CDR3 nucleotides are TGTGCCAGCAGCCACGCCGGGACAGCAAACACCGGGGAGCTGTTTTTT. Translation: CASSHAGTANTGELFF.

The chain employs TRBV7-8 and TRBJ1-2, with 8 bases that match TRBD1. Germline-derived CDR1 and CDR2 are SGHVS and FQNEAQ. Trimming cost V 3 bases and J 8 bases; bases outside gene matches: 8. CDR3 length: 14 residues. CDR3 nucleotide sequence: TGTGCCAGCAGCTTGGATGGACAGGGCACGGGCTACACCTTC. Translation gives CASSLDGQGTGYTF. Variable domain in full (rest from reference TRBV7-8 and TRBJ1-2): GAGVSQSPRYKVAKRGQDVALRCDPISGHVSLFWYQQALGQGPEFLTYFQNEAQLDKSGLPSDRFFAERPEGSVSTLKIQRTQQEDSAVYLCASSLDGQGTGYTFGSGTRLTVV.

The V gene is TRBV24-1, the J gene TRBJ1-2; D may be TRBD1 (5 bases). This CDR3 is 14 amino acids long. CDR1 is KGHDR, CDR2 SFDVKD, per germline. The V end lost 4 bases, the J end lost 4 bases, and 12 bases lay between the germline ends. CDR3 sequence reads: CATSDARQTYGYTF. In DNA form, the CDR3 reads TGTGCCACCAGTGACGCCAGACAGACCTATGGCTACACCTTC.

The rearrangement links TRBV19 to TRBJ1-1; 9 bases line up with TRBD1. Looked up from germline, CDR1 is LNHDA and CDR2 is SQIVND (reference sequence). The junction had 4 bases not matched to a gene; V was cut back by 6 bases and J by 2 bases. The CDR3 loop spans 14 amino acids. The CDR3 sequence: CASSAGQGNTEAFF. CDR3 in DNA: TGTGCCAGTAGCGCGGGACAGGGTAACACTGAAGCTTTCTTT.

This chain's CDR3 is CASSFVTNYGYTF. The CDR3 DNA is TGCGCCAGCAGCTTCGTCACAAACTATGGCTACACCTTC. V usage is TRBV5-1 and J usage is TRBJ1-2; D unresolved. V lost 2 bases, J lost 2 bases, and 7 bases lay in between. This CDR3 spans 13 amino acids. CDR1 and CDR2 (germline): SGHRS, YFSETQ. Full variable domain (missing parts from reference TRBV5-1 and TRBJ1-2): KAGVTQTPRYLIKTRGQQVTLSCSPISGHRSVSWYQQTPGQGLQFLFEYFSETQRNKGNFPGRFSGRQFSNSRSEMNVSTLELGDSALYLCASSFVTNYGYTFGSGTRLTVV.

The chain joins TRBV5-1 to TRBJ2-1; 10 bases match TRBD1. CDR3 size: 15 residues. V dropped 7 bases and J dropped 2; count of bases not matched to a gene: 6. Germline CDR1 is SGHRS and CDR2 is YFSETQ. The chain's CDR3 is CASQTGTGAYNEQFF. DNA of the CDR3: TGCGCCAGCCAGACCGGGACAGGGGCCTACAATGAGCAGTTCTTC.

The gene calls are TRBV5-8 and TRBJ2-2, with D perhaps matching TRBD2 (5 bases). V was shortened by 4 bases and J by 0 bases, with 7 bases between the two germline ends. From germline, CDR1 is SGHTS and CDR2 YDEGEE. There are 14 residues in the CDR3. CDR3 loop: CASSRGSNTGELFF. In DNA, the CDR3 is TGTGCCAGCAGCAGAGGGTCGAACACCGGGGAGCTGTTTTTT. Complete variable domain (other parts from reference TRBV5-8 and TRBJ2-2): EAGVTQSPTHLIKTRGQQATLRCSPISGHTSVYWYQQALGLGLQFLLWYDEGEERNRGNFPPRFSGRQFPNYSSELNVNALELEDSALYLCASSRGSNTGELFFGEGSRLTVL.

The rearrangement uses TRBV6-5 and TRBJ2-1, with 9 bases matching TRBD2. The CDR3 covers 15 residues. V was clipped by 7 bases and J by 2 bases; unmatched bases: 6. Per germline, CDR1 MNHEY and CDR2 SVGAGI. The CDR3 nucleotides are TGTGCCAGCACGGAGCGGGAGGCCACCTACAATGAGCAGTTCTTC. Protein: CASTEREATYNEQFF.

The DNA of the CDR3 is TGTGCCACCAGTGAGTCGGGGATACCCGGGACAGGTAGAGGGGAAAGGCAGTTCTTC. Translated: CATSESGIPGTGRGERQFF. V usage is TRBV24-1 and J usage is TRBJ2-1, with TRBD1 matching 8 bases. This CDR3 is built from 19 residues. The J segment lost 12 bases and the V segment lost 4 bases, leaving 25 bases of the junction unmatched. CDR1 and CDR2 from the germline V gene are KGHDR and SFDVKD.

The chain combines TRBV7-3 with TRBJ1-2; 11 bases match TRBD1. Germline V CDR1 and CDR2: SGHTA, FQGTGA. The CDR3 sequence is 14 residues long. With 4 bases clipped from V and 7 bases from J, the junction kept 5 bases outside the gene matches. The CDR3 is CASSSGQGAVGYTF. Written as DNA, the CDR3 is TGTGCCAGCAGCTCTGGACAGGGGGCAGTTGGCTACACCTTC.

CDR3 loop: CASSPTGSNYGYTF. The CDR3 DNA is TGTGCCAGCAGCCCAACAGGGAGTAACTATGGCTACACCTTC. This chain links TRBV27 with TRBJ1-2; TRBD1 is a possible D gene (6 bases). The length of the CDR3 is 14 residues. V was trimmed by 6 bases and J by 1 base, leaving 12 bases between them. Germline V lookup: CDR1 MNHEY, CDR2 SMNVEV (reference sequence).

V and J are TRBV6-5 and TRBJ2-2, with TRBD1 identical over 10 bases. This CDR3 contains 15 residues. Per germline, CDR1 MNHEY and CDR2 SVGAGI. V lost 6 bases and J lost 4; bases outside the gene matches: 5. The DNA for the CDR3 is TGTGCCAGCAGCCTCGGGACAGGGGTCACCGGGGAGCTGTTTTTT. Translation: CASSLGTGVTGELFF.

As to this clone: The same CDR3 also results from other DNA sequences found in this sample. The chain links TRBV5-1 to TRBJ2-5; possibly TRBD1 for D (5 bases). This CDR3 has 13 amino acids. CDR1 and CDR2 (germline): SGHRS, YFSETQ. V gave up 1 base and J gave up 1 base, with 5 bases separating them. In DNA form, the CDR3 reads TGCGCCAGCAGCTTGAGGGGCCAAGAGACCCAGTACTTC. It yields the protein CASSLRGQETQYF.

The V gene is TRBV2, the J gene TRBJ2-2; possibly TRBD2 for D (5 bases). Germline CDR1 SNHLY, CDR2 FYNNEI. V lost 1 base and J lost 9, with 15 bases in between. This CDR3 has 15 residues. The CDR3 DNA reads TGTGCCAGCAGTGAAGTCTCCGGGGTTAGCAGGGAGCTGTTTTTT. It yields the protein CASSEVSGVSRELFF.

A single count supports this clone. V is TRBV6-2 or TRBV6-3 and J is TRBJ2-1; 12 positions match TRBD2. The CDR3 loop spans 16 amino acids. The germline CDR1 and CDR2 sequences are MNHEY and SVGEGT. The J segment lost 5 bases and the V segment lost 4 bases, leaving 6 bases of the junction unmatched. CDR3 in DNA: TGTGCCAGCAGTTCCAGGACTAGCGGGGTGAACAATGAGCAGTTCTTC. This encodes CASSSRTSGVNNEQFF.

V and J are TRBV5-1 and TRBJ2-7; the match to TRBD2 covers 8 bases. Trimming cost V 0 bases and J 3 bases; bases outside gene matches: 5. The CDR3 loop spans 15 amino acids. CDR1 and CDR2 from the germline V gene are SGHRS and YFSETQ. The chain's CDR3 is CASSLEVAGHYEQYF. In nucleotides, the CDR3 is TGCGCCAGCAGCTTGGAAGTAGCGGGACACTACGAGCAGTACTTC.

The chain carries TRBV10-3 and TRBJ1-1; 10 positions match TRBD1. The V gene end was trimmed by 10 bases and the J gene end by 0 bases; junction bases not matched to a gene: 2. CDR1 is ENHRY and CDR2 is SYGVKD in the germline V gene. The CDR3 contains 13 residues. Written as DNA, the CDR3 is TGTGCCACCGACAGGGGGCTGAACACTGAAGCTTTCTTT. It encodes CATDRGLNTEAFF.

In the case of this clone: Other DNA sequences in the sample encode the same CDR3. J is TRBJ2-2 and V is TRBV5-1; possible D gene TRBD1, 6 bases. Between the trimmed V and J ends, which lost 3 bases and 1 base, there was a span of 7 bases. Germline V gene lookup returns CDR1 SGHRS and CDR2 YFSETQ. The CDR3 spans 14 residues. CDR3 loop: CASSSGQNTGELFF. CDR3 nucleotides: TGCGCCAGCAGCTCGGGACAGAACACCGGGGAGCTGTTTTTT.

This rearrangement joins TRBV27 to TRBJ1-2, with 9 bases fitting TRBD1. CDR1 is MNHEY, CDR2 SMNVEV, per germline (reference sequence). Trimming at V came to 0 bases and at J to 7 bases, leaving 6 bases not matched to a gene. The CDR3 totals 15 residues. In nucleotides, the CDR3 is TGTGCCAGCAGTTTATCTGGACAGGGGATGAGTGGCTACACCTTC. Translation gives CASSLSGQGMSGYTF.